This TCR beta chain appears in the sequencing data of a study of a mutant IDH1 vaccine in newly diagnosed glioma. As for the study in general: The treated population exhibited a male proportion of about 62%, a female proportion of 37.5%, and a mean age of roughly 39 years.

Points on this clone: No antigen is known for it.

Using immunoSEQ multiplex PCR, the repertoire was profiled, and TCRdb retains in-frame clones only, with some absent. The sample holds 70,000 to 95,000 clones, 85% to 90% seen once. Noted time point: week 23, last vaccination. Alongside topical imiquimod, each dose of vaccine comprised 300 ug of mutant IDH1 20-mer peptide. The germline gives CDR1 GTSNPN, CDR2 SVGIG (reference sequence). The CDR3 length is 14 residues. The V and J ends lost 8 bases and 1 base respectively, with 15 bases between them. The sample here was PBMCs, taken from a glioma patient whose treatment included an IDH1 peptide vaccine. This receptor was identified in a woman aged 45-65 years with glioma. The chain combines TRBV30 with TRBJ1-3, with D perhaps matching TRBD1 (6 bases). CDR3 sequence reads: CASYRVQSGNTIYF. The CDR3 DNA reads TGTGCCAGCTACAGGGTTCAGTCTGGAAACACCATATATTTT.